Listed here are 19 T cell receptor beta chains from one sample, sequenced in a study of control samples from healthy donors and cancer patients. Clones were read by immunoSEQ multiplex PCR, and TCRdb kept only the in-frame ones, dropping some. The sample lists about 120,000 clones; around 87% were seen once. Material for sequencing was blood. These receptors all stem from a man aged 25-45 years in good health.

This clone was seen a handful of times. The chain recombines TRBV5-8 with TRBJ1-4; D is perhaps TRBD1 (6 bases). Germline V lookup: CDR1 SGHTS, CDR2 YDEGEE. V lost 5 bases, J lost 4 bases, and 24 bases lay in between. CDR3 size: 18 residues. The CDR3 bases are TGTGCCAGCAGTTTCGGTCAACCTCCGGGACACCGTAATGAAAAACTGTTTTTT. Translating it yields CASSFGQPPGHRNEKLFF.

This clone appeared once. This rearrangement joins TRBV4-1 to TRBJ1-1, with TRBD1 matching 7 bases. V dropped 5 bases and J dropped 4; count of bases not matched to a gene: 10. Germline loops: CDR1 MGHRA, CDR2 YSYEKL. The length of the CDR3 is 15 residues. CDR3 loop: CASSIPGTATTEAFF. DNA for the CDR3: TGCGCCAGCAGCATACCCGGGACAGCGACCACTGAAGCTTTCTTT.

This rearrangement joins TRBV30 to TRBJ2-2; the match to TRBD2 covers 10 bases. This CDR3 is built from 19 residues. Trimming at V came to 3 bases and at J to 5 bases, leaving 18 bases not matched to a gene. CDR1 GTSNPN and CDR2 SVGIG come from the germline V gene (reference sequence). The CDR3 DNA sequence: TGTGCCTGGAGGAGTTCAGAGGGGCTAGCGGGGGTAAAGACCGGGGAGCTGTTTTTT. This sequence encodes CAWRSSEGLAGVKTGELFF.

CDR3 nucleotide sequence: TGTGCCAGCAGTTCGCCCCTAGGAGGGGCGGCCGAGCAGTACGTC. Translation: CASSSPLGGAAEQYV. This chain uses TRBV6-6 with TRBJ2-7; perhaps TRBD2 as D (6 bases). The CDR3 is 15 amino acids. Germline CDR1 and CDR2: MNHNY and SVGAGI (reference sequence). V was clipped by 4 bases and J by 6 bases, with 19 bases between them.

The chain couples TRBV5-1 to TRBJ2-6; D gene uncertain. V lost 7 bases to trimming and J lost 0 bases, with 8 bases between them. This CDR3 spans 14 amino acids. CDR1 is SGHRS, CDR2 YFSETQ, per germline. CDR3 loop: CASDGDSGANVLTF. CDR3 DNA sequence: TGCGCCAGCGACGGAGACTCTGGGGCCAACGTCCTGACTTTC.

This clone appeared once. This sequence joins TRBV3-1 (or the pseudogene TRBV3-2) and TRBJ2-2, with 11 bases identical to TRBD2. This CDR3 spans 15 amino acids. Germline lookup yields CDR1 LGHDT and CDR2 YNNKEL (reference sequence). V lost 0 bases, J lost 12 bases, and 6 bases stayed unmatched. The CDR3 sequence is CASSQDSASGGKLFF. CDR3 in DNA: TGTGCCAGCAGCCAAGATAGCGCTAGCGGGGGGAAGCTGTTTTTT.

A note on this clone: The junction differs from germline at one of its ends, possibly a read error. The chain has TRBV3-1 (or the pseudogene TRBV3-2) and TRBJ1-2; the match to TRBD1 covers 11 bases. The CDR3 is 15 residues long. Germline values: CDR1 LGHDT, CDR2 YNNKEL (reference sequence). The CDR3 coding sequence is TGTGCCCGCAGCCCTTGGGACAGGGGGGCCGGGGGCTACACCTTC. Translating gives CARSPWDRGAGGYTF.

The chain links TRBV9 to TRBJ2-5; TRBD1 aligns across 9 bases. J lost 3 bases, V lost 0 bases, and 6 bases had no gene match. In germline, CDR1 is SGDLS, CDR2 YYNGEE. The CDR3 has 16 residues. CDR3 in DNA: TGTGCCAGCAGCGTAGGGGGGACAGGGATGGAAGAGACCCAGTACTTC. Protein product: CASSVGGTGMEETQYF. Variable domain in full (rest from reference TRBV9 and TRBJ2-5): DSGVTQTPKHLITATGQRVTLRCSPRSGDLSVYWYQQSLDQGLQFLIQYYNGEERAKGNILERFSAQQFPDLHSELNLSSLELGDSALYFCASSVGGTGMEETQYFGPGTRLLVL.

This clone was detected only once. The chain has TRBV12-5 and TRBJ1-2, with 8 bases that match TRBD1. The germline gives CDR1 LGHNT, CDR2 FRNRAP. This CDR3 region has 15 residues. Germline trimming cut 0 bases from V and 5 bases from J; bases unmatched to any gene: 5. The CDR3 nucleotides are TGTGCTAGTGGTTTGGTACCGGACAGGGAGTATGGCTACACCTTC. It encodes CASGLVPDREYGYTF.

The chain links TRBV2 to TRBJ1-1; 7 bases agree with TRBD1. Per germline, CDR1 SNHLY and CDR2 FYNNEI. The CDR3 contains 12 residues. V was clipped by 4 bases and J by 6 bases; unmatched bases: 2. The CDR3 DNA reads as TGTGCCAGCAGTGTTCAGGGGGCTGAAGCTTTCTTT. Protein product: CASSVQGAEAFF.

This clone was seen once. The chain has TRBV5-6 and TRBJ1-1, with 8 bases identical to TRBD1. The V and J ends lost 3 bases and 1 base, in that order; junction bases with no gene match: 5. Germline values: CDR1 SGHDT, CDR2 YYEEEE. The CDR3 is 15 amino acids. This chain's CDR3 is CASSWGDRWNTEAFF. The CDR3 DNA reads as TGTGCCAGCAGCTGGGGGGACAGGTGGAACACTGAAGCTTTCTTT.

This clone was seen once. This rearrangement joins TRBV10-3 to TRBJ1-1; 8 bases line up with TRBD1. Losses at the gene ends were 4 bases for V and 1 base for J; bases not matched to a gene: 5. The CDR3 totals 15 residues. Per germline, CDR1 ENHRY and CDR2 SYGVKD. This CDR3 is CAISGEGTGNTEAFF. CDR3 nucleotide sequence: TGTGCCATCAGTGGGGAAGGGACAGGGAACACTGAAGCTTTCTTT.

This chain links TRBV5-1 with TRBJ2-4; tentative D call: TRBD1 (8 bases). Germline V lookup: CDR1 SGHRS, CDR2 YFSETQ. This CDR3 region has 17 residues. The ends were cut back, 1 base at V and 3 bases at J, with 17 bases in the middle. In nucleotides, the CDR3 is TGCGCCAGCAGCTTGTTTCATACAGGGGGGGACAAAAACATTCAGTACTTC. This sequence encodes CASSLFHTGGDKNIQYF.

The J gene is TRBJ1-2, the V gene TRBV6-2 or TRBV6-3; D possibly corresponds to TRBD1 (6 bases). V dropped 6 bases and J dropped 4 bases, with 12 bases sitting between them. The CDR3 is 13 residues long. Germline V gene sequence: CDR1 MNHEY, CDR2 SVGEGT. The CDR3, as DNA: TGTGCCAGCAGCCCCACAGGGACCTATGGCTACACCTTC. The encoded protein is CASSPTGTYGYTF.

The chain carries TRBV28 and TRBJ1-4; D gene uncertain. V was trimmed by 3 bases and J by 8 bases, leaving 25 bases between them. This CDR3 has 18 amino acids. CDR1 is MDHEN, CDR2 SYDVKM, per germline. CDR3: CASSFQVLGNSQDEKLFF. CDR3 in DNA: TGTGCCAGCAGTTTTCAAGTGTTGGGGAACAGCCAAGACGAAAAACTGTTTTTT.

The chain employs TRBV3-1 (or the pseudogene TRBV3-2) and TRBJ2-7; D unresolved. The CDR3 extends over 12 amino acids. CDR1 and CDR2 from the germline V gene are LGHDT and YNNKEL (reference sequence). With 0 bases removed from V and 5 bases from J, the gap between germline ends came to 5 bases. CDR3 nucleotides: TGTGCCAGCAGCCAAGACTCACACGAGCAGTACTTC. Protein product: CASSQDSHEQYF.

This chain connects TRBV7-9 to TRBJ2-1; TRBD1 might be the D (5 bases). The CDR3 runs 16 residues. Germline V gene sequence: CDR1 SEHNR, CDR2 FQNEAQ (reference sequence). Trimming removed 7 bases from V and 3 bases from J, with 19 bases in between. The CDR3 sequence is CASTTDKGLSYNEQFF. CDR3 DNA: TGTGCCAGCACCACTGACAAGGGGTTGAGCTACAATGAGCAGTTCTTC.

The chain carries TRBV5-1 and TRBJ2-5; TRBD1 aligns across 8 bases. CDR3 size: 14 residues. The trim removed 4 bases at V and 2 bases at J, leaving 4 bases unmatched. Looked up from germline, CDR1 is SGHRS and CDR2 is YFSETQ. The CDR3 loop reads CASSETGVQETQYF. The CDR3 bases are TGCGCCAGCAGCGAGACAGGGGTACAAGAGACCCAGTACTTC.

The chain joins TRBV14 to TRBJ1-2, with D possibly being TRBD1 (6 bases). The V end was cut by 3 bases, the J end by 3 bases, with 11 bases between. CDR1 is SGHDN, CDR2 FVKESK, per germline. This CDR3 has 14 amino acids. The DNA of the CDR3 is TGTGCCAGCAGCCAGAACAGGGATCACTATGGCTACACCTTC. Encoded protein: CASSQNRDHYGYTF.